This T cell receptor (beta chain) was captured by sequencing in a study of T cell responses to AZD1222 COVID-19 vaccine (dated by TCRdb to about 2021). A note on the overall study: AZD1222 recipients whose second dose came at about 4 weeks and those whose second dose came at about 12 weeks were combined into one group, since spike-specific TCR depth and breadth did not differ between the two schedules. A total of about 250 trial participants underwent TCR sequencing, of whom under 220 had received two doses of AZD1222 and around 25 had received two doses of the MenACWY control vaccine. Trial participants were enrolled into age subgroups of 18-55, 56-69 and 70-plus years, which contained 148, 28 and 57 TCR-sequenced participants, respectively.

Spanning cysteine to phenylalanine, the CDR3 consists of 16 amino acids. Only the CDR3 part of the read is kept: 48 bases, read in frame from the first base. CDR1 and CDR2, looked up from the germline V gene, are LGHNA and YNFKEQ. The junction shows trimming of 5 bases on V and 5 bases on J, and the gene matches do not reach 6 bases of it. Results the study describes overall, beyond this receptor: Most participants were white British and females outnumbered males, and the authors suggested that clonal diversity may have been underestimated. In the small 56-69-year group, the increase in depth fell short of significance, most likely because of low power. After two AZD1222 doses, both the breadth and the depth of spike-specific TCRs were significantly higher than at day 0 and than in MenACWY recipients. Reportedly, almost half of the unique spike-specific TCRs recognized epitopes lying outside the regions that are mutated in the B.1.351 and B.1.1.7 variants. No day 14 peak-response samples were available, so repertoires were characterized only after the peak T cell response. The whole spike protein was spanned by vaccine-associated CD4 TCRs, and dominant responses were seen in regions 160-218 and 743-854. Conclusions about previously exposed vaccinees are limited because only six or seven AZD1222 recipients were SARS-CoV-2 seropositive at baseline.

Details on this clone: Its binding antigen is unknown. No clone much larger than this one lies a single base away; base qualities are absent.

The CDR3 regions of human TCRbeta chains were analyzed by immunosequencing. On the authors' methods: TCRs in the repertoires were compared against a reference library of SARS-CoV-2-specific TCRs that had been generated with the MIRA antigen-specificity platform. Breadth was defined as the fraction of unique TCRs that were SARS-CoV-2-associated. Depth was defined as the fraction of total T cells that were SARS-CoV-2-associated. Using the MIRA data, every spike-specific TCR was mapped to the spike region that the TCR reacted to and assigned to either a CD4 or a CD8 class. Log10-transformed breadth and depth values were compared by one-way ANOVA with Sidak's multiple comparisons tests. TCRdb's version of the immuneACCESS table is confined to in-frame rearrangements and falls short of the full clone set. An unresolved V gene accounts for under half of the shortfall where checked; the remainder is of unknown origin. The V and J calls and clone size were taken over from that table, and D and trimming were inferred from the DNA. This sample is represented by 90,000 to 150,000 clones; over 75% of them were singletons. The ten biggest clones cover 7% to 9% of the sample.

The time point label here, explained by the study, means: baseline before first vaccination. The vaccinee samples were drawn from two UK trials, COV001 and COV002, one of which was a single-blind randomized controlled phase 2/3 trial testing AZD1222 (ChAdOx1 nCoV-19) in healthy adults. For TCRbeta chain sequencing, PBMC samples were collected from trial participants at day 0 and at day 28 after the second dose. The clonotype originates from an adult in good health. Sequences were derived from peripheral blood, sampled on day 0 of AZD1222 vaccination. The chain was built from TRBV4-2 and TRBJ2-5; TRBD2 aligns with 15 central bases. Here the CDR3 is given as CASSKGTSGGQETQYF. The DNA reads TGTGCCAGCAGCAAAGGGACTAGCGGGGGGCAGGAGACCCAGTACTTC.